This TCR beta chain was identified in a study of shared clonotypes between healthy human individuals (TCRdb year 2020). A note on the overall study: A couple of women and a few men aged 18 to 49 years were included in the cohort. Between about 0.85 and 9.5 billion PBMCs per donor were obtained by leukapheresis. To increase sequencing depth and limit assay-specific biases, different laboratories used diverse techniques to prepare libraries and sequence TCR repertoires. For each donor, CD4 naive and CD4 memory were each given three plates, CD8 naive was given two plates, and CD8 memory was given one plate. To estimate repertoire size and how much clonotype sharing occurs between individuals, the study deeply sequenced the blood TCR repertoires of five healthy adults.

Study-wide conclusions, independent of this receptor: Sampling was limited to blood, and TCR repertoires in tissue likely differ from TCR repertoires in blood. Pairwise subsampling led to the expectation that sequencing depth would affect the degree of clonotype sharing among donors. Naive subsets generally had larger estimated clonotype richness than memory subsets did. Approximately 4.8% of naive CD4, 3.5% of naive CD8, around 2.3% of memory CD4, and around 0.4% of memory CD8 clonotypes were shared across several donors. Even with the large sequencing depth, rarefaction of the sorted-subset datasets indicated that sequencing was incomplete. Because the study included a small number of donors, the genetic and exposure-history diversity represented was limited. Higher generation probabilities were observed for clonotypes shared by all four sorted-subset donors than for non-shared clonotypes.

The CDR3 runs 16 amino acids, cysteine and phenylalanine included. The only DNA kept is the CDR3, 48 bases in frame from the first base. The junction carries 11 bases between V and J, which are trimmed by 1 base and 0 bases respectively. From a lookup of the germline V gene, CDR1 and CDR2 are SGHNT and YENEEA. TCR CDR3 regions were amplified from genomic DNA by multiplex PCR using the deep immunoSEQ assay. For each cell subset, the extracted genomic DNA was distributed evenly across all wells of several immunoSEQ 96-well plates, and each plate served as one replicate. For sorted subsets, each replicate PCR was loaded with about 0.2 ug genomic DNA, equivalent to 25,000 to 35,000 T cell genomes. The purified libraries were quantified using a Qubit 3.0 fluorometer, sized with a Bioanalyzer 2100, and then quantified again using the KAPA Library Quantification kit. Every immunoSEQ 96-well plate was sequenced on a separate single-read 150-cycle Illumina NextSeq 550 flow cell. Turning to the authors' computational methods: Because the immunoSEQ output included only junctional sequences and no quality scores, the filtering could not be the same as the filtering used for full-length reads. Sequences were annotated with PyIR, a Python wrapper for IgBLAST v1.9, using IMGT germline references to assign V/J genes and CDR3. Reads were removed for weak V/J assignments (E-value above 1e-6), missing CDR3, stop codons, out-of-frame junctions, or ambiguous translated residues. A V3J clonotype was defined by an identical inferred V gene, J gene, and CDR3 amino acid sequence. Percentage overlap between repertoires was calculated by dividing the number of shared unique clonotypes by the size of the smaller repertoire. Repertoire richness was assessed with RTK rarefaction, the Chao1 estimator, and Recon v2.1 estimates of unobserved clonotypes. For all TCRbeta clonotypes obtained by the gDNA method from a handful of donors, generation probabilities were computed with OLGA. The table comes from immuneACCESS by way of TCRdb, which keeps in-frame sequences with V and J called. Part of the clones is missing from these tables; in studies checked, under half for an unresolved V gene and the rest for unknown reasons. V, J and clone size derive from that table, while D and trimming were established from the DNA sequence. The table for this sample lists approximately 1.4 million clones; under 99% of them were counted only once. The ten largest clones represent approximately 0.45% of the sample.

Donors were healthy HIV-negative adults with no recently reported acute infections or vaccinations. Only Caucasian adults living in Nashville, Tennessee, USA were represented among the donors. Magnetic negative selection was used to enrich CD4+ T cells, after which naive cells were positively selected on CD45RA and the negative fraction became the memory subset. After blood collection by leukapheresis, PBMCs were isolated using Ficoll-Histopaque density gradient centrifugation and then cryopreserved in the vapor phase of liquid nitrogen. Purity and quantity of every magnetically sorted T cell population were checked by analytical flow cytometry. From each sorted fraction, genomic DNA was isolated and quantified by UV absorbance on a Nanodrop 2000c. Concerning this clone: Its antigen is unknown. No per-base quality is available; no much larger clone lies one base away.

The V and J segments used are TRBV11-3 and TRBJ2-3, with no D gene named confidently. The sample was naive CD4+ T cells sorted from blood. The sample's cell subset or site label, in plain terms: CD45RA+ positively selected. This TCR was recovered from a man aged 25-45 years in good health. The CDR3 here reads CASSLGHSISTDTQYF. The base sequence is TGTGCCAGCAGCTTAGGGCACTCGATAAGCACAGATACGCAGTATTTT. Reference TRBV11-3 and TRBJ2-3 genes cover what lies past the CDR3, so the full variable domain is EAGVVQSPRYKIIEKKQPVAFWCNPISGHNTLYWYLQNLGQGPELLIRYENEEAVDDSQLPKDRFSAERLKGVDSTLKIQPAELGDSAVYLCASSLGHSISTDTQYFGPGTRLTVL.